This T cell receptor (beta chain) was identified during a study of T cell responses to AZD1222 COVID-19 vaccine. Study results and caveats: Most donors were white British and more were female, and clonal diversity was possibly underestimated.

A word on this clone: Its target is unknown.

This CDR3 has 17 residues. CDR1 is SGHAT, CDR2 FQNNGV, per germline. V lost 5 bases, J lost 0 bases, and 20 bases lay in between. Sequenced by immunoSEQ multiplex PCR; TCRdb stores in-frame clones only, minus some. Among about 140,000 clones listed, 80% to 90% were seen once. The source is an adult in good health. The starting material was peripheral blood, obtained on day 0 of AZD1222 vaccination. The rearrangement uses TRBV11-2 and TRBJ2-7; tentatively, D is TRBD2 (7 bases). The CDR3 reads CASSEGGRASRSYEQYF. For the CDR3, the DNA is TGTGCCAGCAGCGAGGGGGGGAGAGCCTCCCGCTCCTACGAGCAGTACTTC. Looking up the rest from reference TRBV11-2 and TRBJ2-7 gives the full variable domain: EAGVAQSPRYKIIEKRQSVAFWCNPISGHATLYWYQQILGQGPKLLIQFQNNGVVDDSQLPKDRFSAERLKGVDSTLKIQPAKLEDSAVYLCASSEGGRASRSYEQYFGPGTRLTVT.